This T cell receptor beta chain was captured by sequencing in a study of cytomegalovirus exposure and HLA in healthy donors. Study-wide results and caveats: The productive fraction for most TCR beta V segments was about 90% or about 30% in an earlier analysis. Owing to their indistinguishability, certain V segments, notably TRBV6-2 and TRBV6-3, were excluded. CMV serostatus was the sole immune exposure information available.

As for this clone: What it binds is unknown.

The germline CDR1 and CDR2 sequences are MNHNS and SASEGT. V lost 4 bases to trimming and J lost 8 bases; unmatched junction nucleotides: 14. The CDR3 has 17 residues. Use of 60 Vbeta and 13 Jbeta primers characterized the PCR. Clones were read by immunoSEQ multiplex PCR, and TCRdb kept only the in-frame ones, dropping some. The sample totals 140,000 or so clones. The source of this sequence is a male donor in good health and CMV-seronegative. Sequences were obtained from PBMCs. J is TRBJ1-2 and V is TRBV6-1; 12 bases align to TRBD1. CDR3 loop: CASSGRGTGGVFGGYTF. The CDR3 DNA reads TGTGCCAGCAGTGGCCGAGGGACAGGGGGCGTGTTTGGCGGCTACACCTTC.